These 20 T cell receptor beta chains were sequenced from one sample in a study of blood T cells in healthy people across ages. Then a second PCR, running roughly 6 to 11 cycles, was carried out with a sample-barcoded 5' primer and a J-beta primer mix. TCRdb redid the calling of the 5' RACE reads with MiXCR, one entry per CDR3 protein. The table lists about 640,000 distinct CDR3 sequences, under 65% of them singletons. The specimen was blood. Receptors originate from a man in his sixties in good health.

This clonotype has a handful of counts. This chain connects TRBV20-1 to TRBJ1-4; D unresolved. Trimming removed 4 bases at V and 8 bases at J, with 14 bases between. The germline CDR1 and CDR2 sequences are DFQATT and SNEGSKA (reference sequence). The CDR3 runs 13 residues. CDR3: CSAIDESAEKLFF. CDR3 bases: TGCAGTGCTATCGACGAATCCGCCGAAAAACTGTTTTTT.

This chain uses TRBV4-1 with TRBJ2-3, with 16 bases that match TRBD2. Germline V gene lookup returns CDR1 MGHRA and CDR2 YSYEKL. The CDR3 is 17 residues long. The trim removed 0 bases at V and 7 bases at J, leaving 4 bases unmatched. The CDR3, as DNA: TGCGCCAGCAGCCAAGAGGGGACTAGCGGGGGGGCAAATACGCAGTATTTT. It specifies CASSQEGTSGGANTQYF.

The chain uses TRBV9 and TRBJ1-2; TRBD1 might be the D (5 bases). There are 15 residues in the CDR3. CDR1 is SGDLS and CDR2 is YYNGEE in the germline V gene. V was shortened by 4 bases and J by 4 bases, with 17 bases between the two germline ends. Here the CDR3 reads CASSLSGQAIYGYTF. The CDR3 nucleotides are TGTGCCAGCAGCCTCTCGGGGCAGGCGATCTATGGCTACACCTTC. Using reference TRBV9 and TRBJ1-2 for the parts outside the CDR3, the full variable domain is DSGVTQTPKHLITATGQRVTLRCSPRSGDLSVYWYQQSLDQGLQFLIQYYNGEERAKGNILERFSAQQFPDLHSELNLSSLELGDSALYFCASSLSGQAIYGYTFGSGTRLTVV.

The chain combines TRBV25-1 with TRBJ2-5; 10 bases match TRBD1. The CDR3 runs to 16 residues. V shed 2 bases, J shed 4 bases, and the junction held 7 bases outside the gene matches. Germline V gives CDR1 MGHDK, CDR2 SYGVNS. The CDR3 is CASSEDGGTGVETQYF. The CDR3 DNA is TGTGCCAGCAGTGAAGATGGTGGGACAGGGGTAGAGACCCAGTACTTC.

The V gene is TRBV3-1, the J gene TRBJ1-6; D uncertain. The CDR3 loop spans 14 amino acids. The germline gives CDR1 LGHDT, CDR2 YNNKEL (reference sequence). V was pared by 1 base and J by 7 bases, with 8 bases between. The DNA for the CDR3 is TGTGCCAGCAGCCAAGGGGGAGCCAATTCACCCCTCCACTTT. Protein product: CASSQGGANSPLHF.

This clonotype was seen repeatedly, ten times or more. The chain uses TRBV6-5 and TRBJ1-2; D possibly corresponds to TRBD1 (6 bases). This CDR3 spans 13 amino acids. With 5 bases removed from V and 8 bases from J, the gap between germline ends came to 15 bases. Germline CDR1 is MNHEY and CDR2 is SVGAGI. The CDR3 protein is CASSRRGAKGYTF. CDR3 nucleotides: TGTGCCAGCAGTCGGAGGGGGGCGAAAGGCTACACCTTC.

The chain employs TRBV7-2 and TRBJ1-2; D call uncertain. The V gene lost 4 bases and the J gene lost 8 bases, with 17 bases spanning the gap. Per germline, CDR1 SGHTA and CDR2 FQGNSA. This CDR3 is 14 amino acids long. CDR3 protein: CASSSDPNSQGYTF. In DNA form, the CDR3 reads TGTGCCAGCAGCTCAGACCCTAACAGCCAGGGCTACACCTTC.

This clonotype was detected only a few times. The genes are TRBV2 and TRBJ2-5; D possibly corresponds to TRBD2 (6 bases). The CDR3 covers 15 residues. V lost 7 bases and J 7 bases, leaving 22 bases between the germline ends. Germline V CDR1 and CDR2: SNHLY, FYNNEI. The CDR3 sequence is CASTSRRDHRGTQYF. The CDR3 DNA is TGTGCCAGCACCTCAAGGCGGGACCATCGGGGGACCCAGTACTTC.

The J gene is TRBJ1-2, the V gene TRBV4-1; 8 positions match TRBD1. V trimming: 0 bases; J trimming: 1 base; junction bases outside the gene matches: 1. Germline CDR1 reads MGHRA; CDR2 reads YSYEKL. The CDR3 extends over 15 amino acids. CDR3 protein: CASSQDRGLNYGYTF. The CDR3 region has the DNA TGCGCCAGCAGCCAAGACAGGGGGCTTAACTATGGCTACACCTTC.

This sequence joins TRBV4-2 and TRBJ2-7; possible D gene TRBD2, 5 bases. V lost 0 bases to trimming and J lost 6 bases, with 12 bases between them. CDR1 LGHNA and CDR2 YNFKEQ come from the germline V gene. The CDR3 is made up of 14 amino acids. CDR3 sequence (DNA): TGTGCCAGCAGCCAAGATGCAGGACTTGCCGAGCAGTACTTC. This codes for CASSQDAGLAEQYF.

V and J are TRBV3-1 and TRBJ1-5; no firm D call. CDR3 length: 14 amino acids. V shed 1 base and J shed 5 bases, with 9 bases lying between them. Germline assignment: CDR1 LGHDT and CDR2 YNNKEL (reference sequence). In nucleotides, the CDR3 is TGTGCCAGCAGCCAAGCAGGTAGATATCAGCCCCAGCATTTT. Translated: CASSQAGRYQPQHF.

The rearrangement links TRBV4-2 to TRBJ2-7; D might be TRBD1 or TRBD2, each matching 6 bases. The CDR3 covers 14 residues. Germline CDR1 LGHNA, CDR2 YNFKEQ. V lost 1 base, J lost 6 bases, and 13 bases lay in between. CDR3 protein: CASSQAQGGSEQYF. In DNA, the CDR3 is TGTGCCAGCAGCCAAGCGCAAGGGGGGTCCGAGCAGTACTTC.

The CDR3 DNA reads as TGTGCCAGCATCAACGGGGGCACCTCCTACAATGAGCAGTTCTTC. Its translation is CASINGGTSYNEQFF. The chain uses TRBV6-6 and TRBJ2-1, with D perhaps being TRBD1 or TRBD2 (6 bases each). Per germline, CDR1 MNHNY and CDR2 SVGAGI (reference sequence). The V end lost 7 bases, the J end lost 0 bases, and 13 bases lay between the germline ends. The CDR3 loop spans 15 amino acids.

V is TRBV6-5 and J is TRBJ1-4, with D perhaps matching TRBD1 (5 bases). Trimming cost V 0 bases and J 7 bases, with 12 bases left between them. There are 15 residues in the CDR3. Germline assignment: CDR1 MNHEY and CDR2 SVGAGI. The CDR3 reads CASSYSRSGVEKLFF. The DNA of the CDR3 is TGTGCCAGCAGTTACTCTCGGTCGGGGGTTGAAAAACTGTTTTTT.

This clonotype was picked up a small number of times. This may arise from a read error, as a much more abundant clone is one base away. The V gene is TRBV5-1, the J gene TRBJ2-3; D is unresolved. The CDR3 is 12 residues long. In germline, CDR1 is SGHRS, CDR2 YFSETQ. The CDR3 is CANSFATDTQYF. As DNA, the CDR3 is TGCGCCAACAGCTTTGCGACAGATACGCAGTATTTT.

This clonotype was seen repeatedly, ten times or more. The gene calls are TRBV15 and TRBJ2-5, with a tentative D call TRBD1 (6 bases). Germline V CDR1 and CDR2: LNHNV, YYDKDF (reference sequence). Trimming left V 0 bases short and J 1 base short, with 9 bases between. This CDR3 spans 15 amino acids. The CDR3 region has the DNA TGTGCCACCAGCAGAGATCGAGGGGGCCAAGAGACCCAGTACTTC. Its translation: CATSRDRGGQETQYF.

The chain combines TRBV10-3 with TRBJ1-2, with 7 bases fitting TRBD1. This CDR3 spans 12 amino acids. Trimming cost V 10 bases and J 4 bases; bases outside gene matches: 6. Germline V gene sequence: CDR1 ENHRY, CDR2 SYGVKD. CDR3 residues: CAKGQAPYGYTF. The CDR3, as DNA: TGTGCCAAAGGACAGGCTCCCTATGGCTACACCTTC.

The rearrangement joins TRBV10-3 to TRBJ2-2, with 7 positions matching TRBD1. From germline, CDR1 is ENHRY and CDR2 SYGVKD. This CDR3 comprises 16 residues. V dropped 5 bases and J dropped 7; count of bases not matched to a gene: 13. The CDR3 bases are TGTGCCATCAGTACGACGCCGGGGCAGGGGGTCGGGGAGCTGTTTTTT. Translating gives CAISTTPGQGVGELFF.

The chain recombines TRBV25-1 with TRBJ2-5, with TRBD1 identical over 7 bases. Germline V gene data show CDR1 as MGHDK and CDR2 as SYGVNS. The CDR3 totals 16 residues. Trimming cost V 0 bases and J 2 bases; bases outside gene matches: 6. The CDR3 bases are TGTGCCAGCAGTGAATACAAACACAGGGGTCAAGAGACCCAGTACTTC. Its protein is CASSEYKHRGQETQYF.

This clonotype was observed a handful of times. This chain joins TRBV20-1 and TRBJ2-5, with D tentatively TRBD1 or TRBD2 (6 bases each). The CDR3 covers 13 residues. Germline V gene data show CDR1 as DFQATT and CDR2 as SNEGSKA (reference sequence). The V end was cut by 3 bases, the J end by 5 bases, with 13 bases between. The CDR3 is CSASRPGAETQYF. CDR3 nucleotides: TGCAGTGCTAGTAGGCCGGGGGCGGAGACCCAGTACTTC.